One TCR beta chain is described in this entry. These data come from a study of technical replicates of blood from several donors. Assay: immunoSEQ multiplex PCR; the TCRdb copy retains only in-frame clones and omits some. Of roughly 100,000 clones detected, roughly 95% appear once; the ten largest clones hold 0.21%. V trimming: 5 bases; J trimming: 10 bases; junction bases outside the gene matches: 10. The CDR3 loop spans 15 amino acids. The germline V gene encodes CDR1 SGHAT and CDR2 FQNNGV. Sample: T cells isolated from PBMCs. The clonotype originates from a human donor in good health. The V call is TRBV11-2, the J call TRBJ2-2; 10 bases align to TRBD2. CDR3 region: CASSGGVAGGQELFF. The CDR3 region has the DNA TGTGCCAGCAGCGGTGGGGTAGCGGGGGGCCAGGAGCTGTTTTTT.